This is a list of T cell receptor beta chains from one sample in a study of T cells in Graves' hyperthyroidism and ophthalmopathy. TCRdb reanalysed the multiplex PCR reads using MiXCR and keeps one entry per CDR3 protein. The data contain roughly 280,000 distinct CDR3 sequences, over 15% of them singletons. The specimen sequenced was blood. These receptors came from an older woman with Graves' ophthalmopathy. CDR3s include the opening cysteine and the closing phenylalanine or tryptophan. A D gene is named only where the DNA matches it firmly. Clone sizes are given selectively: once, few, many, or a class where the clone is expanded.

>many|TRBJ2-7|TRBV28|-
TGTGCCAGCAGCCCTCCAGACAGACCCTACGAGCAGTACTTC
CASSPPDRPYEQYF
>few|TRBJ2-2|TRBV5-1|-
TGCGCCAGCAGCTTGGATGGAGACTCCCACACCGGGGAGCTGTTTTTT
CASSLDGDSHTGELFF
>-|TRBJ2-3|TRBV19|-
TGTGCCAGTAGTATTCACACAGATACGCAGTATTTT
CASSIHTDTQYF
>few|TRBJ1-4|TRBV4-2|-
TGTGCCAGCAGCCAATCGTCTAAGGCCGGGGCGAGGGAAAAACTGTTTTTT
CASSQSSKAGAREKLFF
>many|TRBJ2-3|TRBV7-3|TRBD2
TGTGCCAGCAGTGCAGGACTAGCGGGGGGCACAGATACGCAGTATTTT
CASSAGLAGGTDTQYF
>many|TRBJ2-7|TRBV28|TRBD2
TGTGCCAGCAGTTTATTAACCGGGACTAGCGGGCGGGAGCAGTACTTC
CASSLLTGTSGREQYF
>-|TRBJ1-3|TRBV28|-
TGTGCCAGCAGTTCGAACCGGGACCCGGACTCTGGAAACACCATATATTTT
CASSSNRDPDSGNTIYF
>many|TRBJ2-5|TRBV20-1|-
TGCAGTGCTAGTCCGGGGAAGGAGACCCAGTACTTC
CSASPGKETQYF
>many|TRBJ1-1|TRBV12-3/TRBV12-4|-
TGTGCCAGCACCCGGGCCCTCATGAACACTGAAGCTTTCTTT
CASTRALMNTEAFF
>-|TRBJ2-1|TRBV25-1|-
TGTGCCAGCAGTGGATTAGTGTGGGGTTCCTACAATGAGCAGTTCTTC
CASSGLVWGSYNEQFF
>-|TRBJ2-7|TRBV19|TRBD1
TGTGCCACCTCCAATCCCGGGACAGTTACCTACGAGCAGTACTTC
CATSNPGTVTYEQYF
>many|TRBJ2-3|TRBV11-3|-
TGTGCCAGCAGCTTAGACCCCATCACAGATACGCAGTATTTT
CASSLDPITDTQYF
>many|TRBJ2-3|TRBV20-1|TRBD2
TGCAGTGCCATCGGGCGGGGGTCCAACACAGATACGCAGTATTTT
CSAIGRGSNTDTQYF
>many|TRBJ2-7|TRBV20-1|-
TGCAGTGCTAGAGGAGGCCGCTACGAGCAGTACTTC
CSARGGRYEQYF
>many|TRBJ1-1|TRBV9|-
TGTGCCAGCAGCGTAGGTCAGGACGGTGAAGCTTTCTTT
CASSVGQDGEAFF
>few|TRBJ2-7|TRBV20-1|-
TGCAGTGGCTGTGCTAGCTCCTACGAGCAGTACTTC
CSGCASSYEQYF
>few|TRBJ2-7|TRBV7-2|TRBD2
TGTGCCAGTTCGCCTAGCCTGGCGGGAGGGCCCTACGAGCAGTACTTC
CASSPSLAGGPYEQYF
>few|TRBJ2-2|TRBV12-3/TRBV12-4|TRBD1
TGTGCCAGCAGTGCGGGACAGGGTTTTACCGGGGAGCTGTTTTTT
CASSAGQGFTGELFF
>few|TRBJ2-2|TRBV5-1|-
TGCGCCAGCAGCTTGTCCTACACCGGGGAGCTGTTTTTT
CASSLSYTGELFF
>few|TRBJ1-2|TRBV27|-
TGTGCCAGCTCCCGGAAGGGGACCGCCGTAAACTATGGCTACACCTTC
CASSRKGTAVNYGYTF
>few|TRBJ1-5|TRBV7-6|-
TGTGCCAGCAGCTCAGGGACTAATCAGCCCCCGCATTTT
CASSSGTNQPPHF
>-|TRBJ2-6|TRBV30|-
TGTGCCTGGAGTAGTACAGGTTCCGGGGCCAACGTCCTGACTTTC
CAWSSTGSGANVLTF
>few|TRBJ2-3|TRBV9|-
TGTGCCAGCAGCACCCCGGGCGGGTCGACAGATACGCAGTATTTT
CASSTPGGSTDTQYF
>-|TRBJ1-1|TRBV19|TRBD1
TGTGCCAGTAGTATAGATTTAGGGACAGGGGCCATGAACACTGAAGCTTTCTTT
CASSIDLGTGAMNTEAFF
>many|TRBJ2-1|TRBV5-1|TRBD2
TGCGCCAGCAGCTTGGCCGTTGGACTAGGGGAGCAGTTCTTC
CASSLAVGLGEQFF
>many|TRBJ2-2|TRBV7-2|TRBD2
TGTGCCAGCAGCCGCGGGGGGGCAGTTGTCGGCACCGGGGAGCTGTTTTTT
CASSRGGAVVGTGELFF
>once|TRBJ2-5|TRBV11-1|-
TGTGCCAGTAGTATAGATGGGGAAGAGACCCAGTACTTC
CASSIDGEETQYF
>many|TRBJ2-3|TRBV20-1|TRBD2
TGCAGTGCGCCGACTAGCGGGGTGCCAGATACGCAGTATTTT
CSAPTSGVPDTQYF
>many|TRBJ2-7|TRBV2|-
TGTGCCAGCAGTGAAAGGGGTTACGAATACGAGCAGTACTTC
CASSERGYEYEQYF
>many|TRBJ2-5|TRBV27|-
TGTGCCAGCAGTTTGATTAGCGGTCAAGAGACCCAGTACTTC
CASSLISGQETQYF
>-|TRBJ1-2|TRBV20-1|-
TGCAGTGCTAGACAAGCCCCGACAGACAGTTATGGCTACACCTTC
CSARQAPTDSYGYTF
>-|TRBJ1-1|TRBV4-1|-
TGCGCCAGCAGCCAACGGGAGAGGGGAAATATAAACACTGAAGCTTTCTTT
CASSQRERGNINTEAFF
>-|TRBJ1-5|TRBV7-2|TRBD1
TGTGCCAGCAGCTTAGGGGGACAGGGTAATCAGCCCCAGCATTTT
CASSLGGQGNQPQHF
>many|TRBJ1-6|TRBV2|-
TGTGCCAGCAGCCCGGACACGAATAATTCACCCCTCCACTTT
CASSPDTNNSPLHF
>many|TRBJ1-2|TRBV3-1|-
TGTGCCAGCAGCCAAGGAGGCGCCTATGGCTACACCTTC
CASSQGGAYGYTF
>many|TRBJ2-1|TRBV28|TRBD2
TGTGCCAGCAGTTTCCAACTAGCGGGAGACCACAATGAGCAGTTCTTC
CASSFQLAGDHNEQFF
>many|TRBJ2-1|TRBV28|-
TGTGCCAGTTACACTTATGGCGGGGCGGCTGAGCAGTTCTTC
CASYTYGGAAEQFF
>many|TRBJ2-5|TRBV12-3/TRBV12-4|TRBD1
TGTGCCAGCAGTTCCCTCGGACAGGGGTCAAAAGAGACCCAGTACTTC
CASSSLGQGSKETQYF
>few|TRBJ1-5|TRBV12-3/TRBV12-4|-
TGTGCCAGCAGCGATCCGATGAATCAGCCCCAGCATTTT
CASSDPMNQPQHF
>many|TRBJ1-1|TRBV12-5|-
TGTGCTAGTGGTTTGTCCTCGGACACGGTTCATGAAGCTTTCTTT
CASGLSSDTVHEAFF
>many|TRBJ1-6|TRBV19|TRBD1
TGTGCCAGTAGCCTACAGGGGCATAACTCACCCCTCCACTTT
CASSLQGHNSPLHF
>many|TRBJ2-3|TRBV11-2|-
TGTGCCAGCAGCTTAGAAGTTCACACAGATACGCAGTATTTT
CASSLEVHTDTQYF
>few|TRBJ1-1|TRBV28|-
TGTGCCAGCACCCTGAGAAGACCGGTTGAAGCTTTCTTT
CASTLRRPVEAFF
>-|TRBJ1-1|TRBV7-2|-
TGTGCCAGCAGTTACCGGGCTCCCACTGAAGCTTTCTTT
CASSYRAPTEAFF
>many|TRBJ1-1|TRBV7-9|-
TGTGCCAGCAGCTTAGGGGGGGCACCGAACACTGAAGCTTTCTTT
CASSLGGAPNTEAFF
>many|TRBJ1-5|TRBV12-3/TRBV12-4|-
TGTGCCAGCAGGAAACAGGGTTTTGGTAGCAATCAGCCCCAGCATTTT
CASRKQGFGSNQPQHF
>many|TRBJ1-6|TRBV7-2|-
TGTGCCAGCAGCACCAGGGTTAGCGGTAATTCACCCCTCCACTTT
CASSTRVSGNSPLHF
>few|TRBJ2-7|TRBV19|-
TGTGCCAGTAGGAAAGGCGGGTACGGGGACTACGAGCAGTACTTC
CASRKGGYGDYEQYF
>-|TRBJ1-6|TRBV27|-
TGTGCCAGCAGTTTAATAGGGGGTTCCTATAATTCACCCCTCCACTTT
CASSLIGGSYNSPLHF
>many|TRBJ1-4|TRBV11-2|-
TGTGCCAGCAGCACCTTCCAGGGGGAAAAACTGTTTTTT
CASSTFQGEKLFF
>-|TRBJ2-5|TRBV20-1|-
TGCAGTGCAAGACCGGGGGCTGAGACCCAGTACTTC
CSARPGAETQYF
>-|TRBJ2-5|TRBV19|TRBD1
TGTGCCAGTAGTTCAGGGGGCGCCGGGGAGACCCAGTACTTC
CASSSGGAGETQYF
>-|TRBJ2-2|TRBV18|-
TGTGCCAGCTCACCACCGACCAAGCGGGTCACCGGGGAGCTGTTTTTT
CASSPPTKRVTGELFF